This T cell receptor (beta chain) derives from a study of Graves' ophthalmopathy and Graves' hyperthyroidism. Clinical symptoms, serum thyroxine, TRAb, thyroid ultrasound and orbital computed tomography were relied on for diagnosis. Investigators amplified TCR beta CDR3 regions from RNA transcripts. The first round was an RT-PCR with HTBI primers, and the second round was a multiplex PCR. TCRdb passed the multiplex PCR reads through MiXCR, listing each CDR3 protein once. The data hold roughly 60,000 distinct CDR3 sequences, with roughly 47% observed a single time. This CDR3 contains 15 residues. Germline lookup yields CDR1 SGDLS and CDR2 YYNGEE. Unmatched junction bases numbered 2, after V lost 1 base and J lost 2 bases.

This clonotype was sampled from an adult woman with Graves' ophthalmopathy. V usage is TRBV9 and J usage is TRBJ2-7, with TRBD2 identical over 11 bases. The specimen sequenced was peripheral blood. CDR3 DNA sequence: TGTGCCAGCAGCGTAATGACTAGCGGGACCTACGAGCAGTACTTC. This encodes CASSVMTSGTYEQYF.